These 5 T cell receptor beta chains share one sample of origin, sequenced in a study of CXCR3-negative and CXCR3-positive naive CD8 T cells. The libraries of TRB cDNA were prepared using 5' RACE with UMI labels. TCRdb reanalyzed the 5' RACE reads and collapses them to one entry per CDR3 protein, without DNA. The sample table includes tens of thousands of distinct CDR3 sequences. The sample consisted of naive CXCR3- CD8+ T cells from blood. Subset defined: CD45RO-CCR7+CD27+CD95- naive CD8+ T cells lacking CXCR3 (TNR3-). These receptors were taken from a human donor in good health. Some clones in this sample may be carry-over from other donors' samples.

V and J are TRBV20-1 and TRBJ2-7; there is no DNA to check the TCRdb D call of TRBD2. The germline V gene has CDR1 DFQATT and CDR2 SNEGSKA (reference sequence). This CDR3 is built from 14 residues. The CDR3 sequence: CSASSTSGGYEQYF.

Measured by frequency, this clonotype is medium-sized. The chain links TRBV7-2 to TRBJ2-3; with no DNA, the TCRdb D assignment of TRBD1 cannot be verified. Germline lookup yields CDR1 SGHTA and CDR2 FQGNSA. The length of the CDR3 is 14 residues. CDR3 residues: CASPAGTVTDTQYF. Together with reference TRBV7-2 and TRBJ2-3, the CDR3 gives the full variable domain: GAGVSQSPSNKVTEKGKDVELRCDPISGHTALYWYRQSLGQGLEFLIYFQGNSAPDKSGLPSDRFSAERTGGSVSTLTIQRTQQEDSAVYLCASPAGTVTDTQYFGPGTRLTVL.

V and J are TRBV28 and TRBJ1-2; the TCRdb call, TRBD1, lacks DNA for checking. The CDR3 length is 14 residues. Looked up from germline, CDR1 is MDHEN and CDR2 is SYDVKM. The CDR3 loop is CASSPSARGEGYTF.

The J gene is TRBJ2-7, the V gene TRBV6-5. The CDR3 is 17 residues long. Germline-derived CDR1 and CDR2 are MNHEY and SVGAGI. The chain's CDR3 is CASSLLQNWLNGYEQYF.

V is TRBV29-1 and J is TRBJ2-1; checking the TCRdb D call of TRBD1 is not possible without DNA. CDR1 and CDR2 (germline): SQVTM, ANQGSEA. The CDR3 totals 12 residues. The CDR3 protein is CSAGTGDNEQFF.